The present T cell receptor beta chain was sequenced within a study of blood T cell repertoires in COVID-19. On the study more broadly: COVID-19 samples from acute and convalescent phases originated in the United States, Italy and Spain.

Data came from immunoSEQ multiplex PCR; TCRdb stores just in-frame clones and leaves some out. The repertoire holds roughly 60,000 clones, with 92% as singletons. CDR3 length equals 16 residues. Losses at the gene ends were 4 bases for V and 4 bases for J; bases not matched to a gene: 8. Germline assignment: CDR1 MNHNS and CDR2 SASEGT. Source material: peripheral blood. The clonotype originates from a human donor in a cohort sampled during active COVID-19. This chain uses TRBV6-1 with TRBJ2-7; 12 nucleotides line up with TRBD2. For the CDR3, the DNA is TGTGCCAGCAGTGGGCCTAGCGGGAGGGCCATTTACGAGCAGTACTTC. Translating it yields CASSGPSGRAIYEQYF.